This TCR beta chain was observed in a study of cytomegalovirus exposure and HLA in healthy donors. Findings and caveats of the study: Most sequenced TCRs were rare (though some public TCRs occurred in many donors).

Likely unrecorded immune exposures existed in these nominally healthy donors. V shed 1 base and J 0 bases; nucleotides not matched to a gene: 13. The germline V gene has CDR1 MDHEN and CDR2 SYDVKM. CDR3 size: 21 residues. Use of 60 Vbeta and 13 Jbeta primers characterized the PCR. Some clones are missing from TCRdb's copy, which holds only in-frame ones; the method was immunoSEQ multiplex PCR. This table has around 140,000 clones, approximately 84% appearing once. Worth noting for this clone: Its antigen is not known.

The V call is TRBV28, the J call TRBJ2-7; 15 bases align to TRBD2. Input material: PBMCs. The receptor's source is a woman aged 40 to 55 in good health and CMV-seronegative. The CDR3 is CASSLLLPGTSGRLSSYEQYF. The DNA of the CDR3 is TGTGCCAGCAGTTTATTGTTACCGGGGACTAGCGGGAGGCTGAGCTCCTACGAGCAGTACTTC.